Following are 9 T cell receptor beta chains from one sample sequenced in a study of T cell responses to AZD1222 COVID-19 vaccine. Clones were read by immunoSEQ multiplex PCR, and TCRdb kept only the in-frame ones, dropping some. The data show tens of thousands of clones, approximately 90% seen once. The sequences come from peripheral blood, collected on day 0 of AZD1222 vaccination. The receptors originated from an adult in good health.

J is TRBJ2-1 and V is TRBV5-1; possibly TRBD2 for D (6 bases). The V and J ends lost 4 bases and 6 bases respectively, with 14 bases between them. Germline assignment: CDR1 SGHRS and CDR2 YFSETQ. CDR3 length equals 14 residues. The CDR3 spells CASSAGGETNEQFF. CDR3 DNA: TGCGCCAGCAGCGCCGGGGGAGAGACCAATGAGCAGTTCTTC.

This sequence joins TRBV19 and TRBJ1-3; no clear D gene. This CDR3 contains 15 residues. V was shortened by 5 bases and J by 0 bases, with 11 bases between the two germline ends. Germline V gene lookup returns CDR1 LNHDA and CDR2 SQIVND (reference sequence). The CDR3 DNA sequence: TGTGCCAGTAGTTCAGTGACTGTCTCTGGAAACACCATATATTTT. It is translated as CASSSVTVSGNTIYF. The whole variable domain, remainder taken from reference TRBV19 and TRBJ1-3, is DGGITQSPKYLFRKEGQNVTLSCEQNLNHDAMYWYRQDPGQGLRLIYYSQIVNDFQKGDIAEGYSVSREKKESFPLTVTSAQKNPTAFYLCASSSVTVSGNTIYFGEGSWLTVV.

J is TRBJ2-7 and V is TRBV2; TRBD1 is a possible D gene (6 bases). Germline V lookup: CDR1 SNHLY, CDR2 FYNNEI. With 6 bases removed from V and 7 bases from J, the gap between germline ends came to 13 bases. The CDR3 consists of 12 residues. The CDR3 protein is CASRYTGLEQYF. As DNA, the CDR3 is TGTGCCAGCAGATACACAGGGTTGGAGCAGTACTTC.

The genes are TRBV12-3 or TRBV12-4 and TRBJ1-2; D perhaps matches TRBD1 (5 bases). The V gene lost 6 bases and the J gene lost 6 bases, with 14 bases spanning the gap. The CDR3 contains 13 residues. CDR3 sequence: CASRGVSTDGYTF. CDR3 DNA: TGTGCCAGCAGAGGGGTCTCGACGGATGGCTACACCTTC.

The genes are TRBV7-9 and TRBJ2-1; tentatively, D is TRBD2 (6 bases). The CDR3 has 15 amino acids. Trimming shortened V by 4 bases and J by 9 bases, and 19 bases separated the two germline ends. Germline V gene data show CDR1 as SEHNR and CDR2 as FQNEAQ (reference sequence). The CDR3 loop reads CASSSLGGVVTEQFF. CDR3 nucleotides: TGTGCCAGCAGCTCCCTCGGCGGGGTTGTTACTGAGCAGTTCTTC.

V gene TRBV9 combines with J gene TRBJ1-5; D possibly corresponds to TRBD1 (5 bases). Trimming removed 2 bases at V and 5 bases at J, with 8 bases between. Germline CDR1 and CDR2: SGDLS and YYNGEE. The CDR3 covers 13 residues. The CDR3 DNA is TGTGCCAGCAGCGTCAGAGGGGATCAGCCCCAGCATTTT. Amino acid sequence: CASSVRGDQPQHF.

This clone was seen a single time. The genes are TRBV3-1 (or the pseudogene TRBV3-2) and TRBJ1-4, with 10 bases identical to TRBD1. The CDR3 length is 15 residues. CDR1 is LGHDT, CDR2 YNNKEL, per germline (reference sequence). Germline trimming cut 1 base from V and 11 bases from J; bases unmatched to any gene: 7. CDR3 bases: TGTGCCAGCAGCCAAGCAGACAGGGGGCAGGGGAAACTGTTTTTT. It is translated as CASSQADRGQGKLFF.

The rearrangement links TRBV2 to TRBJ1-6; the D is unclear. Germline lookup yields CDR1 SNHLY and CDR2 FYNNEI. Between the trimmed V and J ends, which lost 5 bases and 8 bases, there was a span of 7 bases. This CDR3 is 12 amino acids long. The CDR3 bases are TGTGCCAGCAGTCCTTCCCATTCACCCCTCCACTTT. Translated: CASSPSHSPLHF.

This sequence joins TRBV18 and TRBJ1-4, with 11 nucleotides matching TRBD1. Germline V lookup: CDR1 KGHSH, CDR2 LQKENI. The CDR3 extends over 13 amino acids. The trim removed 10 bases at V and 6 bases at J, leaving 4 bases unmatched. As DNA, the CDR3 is TGTGCCACCCGGGGACAGGGGGATGAAAAACTGTTTTTT. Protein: CATRGQGDEKLFF.